The T cell receptor beta chain under discussion was sequenced for a study of cytomegalovirus exposure and HLA in healthy donors. Overall study results and limits: Analyses of presence/absence relied on an assumption of roughly uniform sequencing depth across donors.

Researchers ran the PCR with 60 Vbeta and 13 Jbeta primers. Using immunoSEQ multiplex PCR, the repertoire was profiled, and TCRdb retains in-frame clones only, with some absent. The listing records around 100,000 clones. A note on this clone: Antigen: not known.

Trimming removed 2 bases from V and 5 bases from J; junction bases left unmatched: 3. CDR3 length: 15 amino acids. Germline CDR1 reads SGHTA; CDR2 reads FQGNSA. The J gene is TRBJ2-5, the V gene TRBV7-2; the match to TRBD2 covers 12 bases. The specimen sequenced was PBMCs. The origin of this receptor is a man in his thirties or forties in good health and CMV-seronegative. CDR3 amino acids: CASSLTSGGRETQYF. The CDR3 DNA is TGTGCCAGCAGCTTAACTAGCGGGGGGCGGGAGACCCAGTACTTC.